This TCR beta chain was retrieved from a study of CD8 T cells in ankylosing spondylitis. Study-level findings and limits: Significant enrichment of disease-linked clones was reportedly seen in matched ankylosing spondylitis synovial fluid.

For TCR beta, libraries came from quantitative 5'-RACE with molecular barcodes. MiXCR, run by TCRdb on the 5' RACE reads, gives a single entry per CDR3 protein. This sample has around 7,000 distinct CDR3 sequences, with around 8.7% found just once. Trimming took 3 bases from V and 3 from J; bases not matched to a gene: 7. The CDR3 runs to 18 residues. Germline V gene lookup returns CDR1 SGDLS and CDR2 YYNGEE. This clonotype was picked up many times. The antigen remains unidentified. The sequencing input was blood, either unsorted or a sorted T cell fraction (not recorded which). This chain uses TRBV9 with TRBJ2-2; 14 bases agree with TRBD2. The sequence was collected from a male donor with ankylosing spondylitis or in good health (not recorded which). CDR3 bases: TGTGCCAGCAGCGGGGGGACTAGCGGGAGACCGGACACCGGGGAGCTGTTTTTT. Translating gives CASSGGTSGRPDTGELFF.